This T cell receptor beta chain was recovered during a study of control samples from healthy donors and cancer patients. Trimming cost V 2 bases and J 5 bases, with 9 bases left between them. This CDR3 region has 13 residues. Germline CDR1 and CDR2: KGHSH and LQKENI. Sequencing was performed with immunoSEQ multiplex PCR; in TCRdb, only in-frame clones are kept and a portion is missing. There are about 120,000 clones in the sample; 87% occur only once, and about 8.7% lies in the top ten. Sequencing input: blood. The receptor's source is a man aged 40-55 years in good health. V is TRBV18 and J is TRBJ2-5; D gene ambiguous. The DNA for the CDR3 is TGTGCCAGCTCACCAGGGCAAAGGGAGACCCAGTACTTC. It specifies CASSPGQRETQYF.